This TCR beta chain was identified in a study of regulatory T cells in long-lasting Graves disease (dated by TCRdb to the early 2020s). Concerning the study at large: In the newly diagnosed Graves' disease group, patients had been taking antithyroid drugs for less than 3 months. TCR sequencing covered about 13 persistent and roughly 20 newly diagnosed Graves' disease patients, some 35 samples in total. This study used TCR sequencing and RNA sequencing of peripheral blood to compare persistent Graves' disease patients against newly diagnosed Graves' disease patients. The study was conducted in China and was registered as a clinical trial. The research as a whole found: Persistent disease showed preferential use of TRBV28, TRBJ1-2 and TRBJ2-5, whereas newly diagnosed disease favored TRBV20-1 and TRBJ2-1. The study examined only peripheral blood because the primary lesion, thyroid tissue, could not be accessed. As a limitation, the authors acknowledged that the small sample size may reduce accuracy. Patients with persistent disease shared more public clonotypes (approximately 2,500) than newly diagnosed patients did (approximately 990). Persistent Graves' disease patients showed lower TCR Shannon entropy and fewer highly expanded clones than newly diagnosed patients, suggesting clonal expansion. Sequencing and analysis were limited to the TCR beta chain.

To note about this clonotype: Its specific antigen is unknown. One base away there is no much larger clone; base qualities are not given.

Libraries were prepared through multiplex PCR. The sample was run on an Illumina HiSeq 4000. iRepertoire HTBI primers and Arm-PCR amplification of CDR3 regions were used to construct TCR beta libraries. Before sequencing, the PCR products underwent gel purification. As for the original processing: Gene usage analysis of CDR3 amino acid clonotypes relied on the 55 to 80 TRBV and about 15 TRBJ segments identified across samples. COPE and FqMerger were used to merge filtered high-quality paired reads into contigs. BLAST was used to align contigs to IMGT TRBV, TRBD and TRBJ reference genes, and CDR3 was defined according to IMGT. Any clonotype with a frequency above 0.1% was classified as a highly expanded clone. Shannon entropy served as the measure of repertoire diversity, while the Gini coefficient captured V-J evenness. A clonotype was considered public if more than one individual shared it. TCRdb applied fastp at Q25 and MiXCR to the public reads, then kept only in-frame beta chains. Every distinct CDR3 protein forms one entry, paired with its most common genes and DNA. The V and J calls, along with clone size, are taken from TCRdb and not from the paper's own processing. The sample records about 620,000 distinct CDR3 sequences, around 15% of which are singletons. The top ten hold about 17% of the sample.

From the germline V gene, CDR1 is MNHEY and CDR2 is SVGEGT. Trimming removed 8 bases from V and 0 bases from J, leaving 11 bases between the germline ends. The CDR3 runs 14 amino acids, cysteine and phenylalanine included. CDR3 DNA only is kept here, 42 bases in frame from base 1. The time point tag for this specimen amounts to: newly diagnosed GD, antithyroid drugs for less than 3 months. For both TCR sequencing and RNA sequencing, RNA was extracted from PBMCs in TRIzol. Graves' disease was diagnosed according to American Thyroid Association guidelines. The patients came from an endocrinology department in Xi'an, China. From each patient, approximately 9 milliliters of peripheral blood was collected into an EDTA anticoagulant tube. PBMCs were isolated by Ficoll Paque Plus density gradient separation without further T cell sorting. An Agilent 2100 Bioanalyzer and agarose gel were used to check RNA quality, and a NanoDrop 2000 was used to measure RNA concentration.

The data also belong to a second study, concerning T cells in Graves' hyperthyroidism and ophthalmopathy. As noted in the second study: Stable Graves' hyperthyroidism was defined as the absence of progression to ophthalmopathy over 18 months of follow-up. Hyperthyroidism patients were newly diagnosed, with disease duration under 2 months, and aged 18 to 65 years. Exclusion was applied to patients with uncontrolled infections, other autoimmune diseases, pregnancy or lactation. Diagnoses were based on clinical symptoms, serum thyroxine and TRAb, thyroid ultrasound and orbital computed tomography. For the first round of RT-PCR on the TCR CDR3, the HTBI primer set was used together with the Qiagen OneStep RT-PCR kit. Most expanded thyroid clonotypes (frequency above 0.001) were also detected in blood, a finding suggesting that blood repertoires may reflect thyroid immune responses. In cross-validation, a model built on a 13 V-J signature told ophthalmopathy apart from stable hyperthyroidism with 85% to 90% sensitivity and approximately 84% specificity, and in testing the same model reached 80%/75%. In validation, the model predicted progression to ophthalmopathy with around 71% sensitivity and approximately 72% specificity, a median of 6.5 months before onset. TCR V-J signatures able to tell the groups apart were searched for in a discovery cohort of about a hundred patients, of whom more than 40 had Graves' ophthalmopathy and about 55 had stable Graves' hyperthyroidism. An independent validation cohort of around 19 hyperthyroidism patients and roughly 16 patients who later progressed to ophthalmopathy tested prospective prediction of ophthalmopathy. The roughly 100 discovery patients were randomly divided into training and test sets at a 7:3 ratio. Thyroid tissue and blood T-cell repertoires from six Graves' hyperthyroidism patients were also compared in the study. Following sampling, methimazole starting at 30 mg daily was given to hyperthyroidism patients, and high-dose intravenous methylprednisolone was given to ophthalmopathy patients. Libraries were constructed in a second round of multiplex PCR, after which size selection and purification were performed. Libraries were sequenced paired-end with 100 bp reads on an Illumina HiSeq2000. SOAPnuke was used to process the raw data, with reads discarded if the reads contained adapters or uncalled bases, had a mean Phred below 15, or lacked an exact constant-primer or identifier match. High-quality paired reads were merged with COPE v1.2.5, and unique nucleotide sequences were defined as clonotypes. MiTCR v1.1 was used to align clonotypes to the IMGT TRBV, TRBD and TRBJ reference segments. The analysis was restricted to V-J combinations with a frequency above 0.0001, which together covered about 99% of the repertoires. The TCS score was defined as F50 (clonal expansion) divided by E x V (chaos), with BLOSUM62-based TCRdist calculated between CDR3 peptides within each V-J. Welch's t-statistics and random forest reduced 514 V-J features to 13, which were used in a naive Bayes classifier (R e1071). Sample size was not statistically predetermined, and investigators were not blinded to group allocation. The paper describes TCR Vbeta CDR3 sequencing of 130 to 150 peripheral blood samples, made up of about 41 ophthalmopathy patients, some 76 hyperthyroidism patients and about 17 progressor patients.

The rearrangement joined TRBV6-2 or TRBV6-3 to TRBJ2-1, with no confidently assigned D gene. The source material was peripheral blood mononuclear cells (PBMCs), sampled at new diagnosis, from a patient treated with antithyroid drugs. The clonotype comes from a woman in her thirties with Graves disease. Donor details come from another sample of the same person, matched by shared clones. The bases read TGTGCCAGCGGAAGAGGAACCTCCTACAATGAGCAGTTCTTC. This sequence encodes CASGRGTSYNEQFF.